This paragraph covers one T cell receptor beta chain sequence. Its cognate antigen is unknown. This entry belongs to a study of CD8 T cells in ankylosing spondylitis. Quantitative 5'-RACE was performed with molecular barcodes, and it yielded the TCR beta libraries. From the 5' RACE reads, TCRdb called clonotypes with MiXCR, one entry per CDR3 protein. The sample contains fewer than 250,000 distinct CDR3 sequences, approximately 20% of which appear only once. Findings of the study overall: From matched ankylosing spondylitis synovial fluid, disease-linked clones were reportedly recovered at significantly enriched levels. The study identified a TCR beta motif of several highly homologous variants that appeared characteristic of ankylosing spondylitis blood.

This receptor was obtained from a male donor with ankylosing spondylitis. Sequences were obtained from blood, either unsorted or a sorted T cell fraction (not recorded which).

CDR3 region: CSARDLGLAGGGGETQYF. Here the CDR3 DNA reads TGCAGTGCTAGAGATCTGGGACTAGCGGGAGGCGGAGGAGAGACCCAGTACTTC. V is TRBV20-1 and J is TRBJ2-5, with 15 bases matching TRBD2. The junction had 9 bases not matched to a gene; V was cut back by 0 bases and J by 4 bases. Germline loops: CDR1 DFQATT, CDR2 SNEGSKA (reference sequence). The CDR3 runs 18 residues.